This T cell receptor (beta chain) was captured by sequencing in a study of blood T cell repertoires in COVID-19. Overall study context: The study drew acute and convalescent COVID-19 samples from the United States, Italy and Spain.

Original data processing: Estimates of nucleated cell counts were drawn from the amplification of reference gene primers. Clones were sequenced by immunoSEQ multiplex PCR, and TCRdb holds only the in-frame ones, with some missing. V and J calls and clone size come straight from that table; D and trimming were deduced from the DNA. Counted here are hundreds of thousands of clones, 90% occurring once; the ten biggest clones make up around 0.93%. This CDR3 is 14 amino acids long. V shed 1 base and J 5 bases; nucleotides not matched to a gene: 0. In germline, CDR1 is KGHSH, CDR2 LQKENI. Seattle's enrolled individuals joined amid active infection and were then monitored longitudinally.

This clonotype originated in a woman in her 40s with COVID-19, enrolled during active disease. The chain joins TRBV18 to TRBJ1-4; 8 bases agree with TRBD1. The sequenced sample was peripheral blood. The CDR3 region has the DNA TGTGCCAGCTCACCACGGACAGGGAATGAAAAACTGTTTTTT. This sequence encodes CASSPRTGNEKLFF. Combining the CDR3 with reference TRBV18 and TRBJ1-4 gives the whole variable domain NAGVMQNPRHLVRRRGQEARLRCSPMKGHSHVYWYRQLPEEGLKFMVYLQKENIIDESGMPKERFSAEFPKEGPSILRIQQVVRGDSAAYFCASSPRTGNEKLFFGSGTQLSVL.